The sequence of this TCR beta chain was determined in a study of a mutant IDH1 vaccine in newly diagnosed glioma. Across the whole study: The treated group averaged 40.4 years old and was around 60% male, about 40% female. Overall study results and limits: Pseudoprogression apparently lacked any relation to changes in top peripheral T cell clonotypes.

The time point was: week 23, last vaccination. The investigators gave 300 ug of mutant IDH1 20-mer peptide in each vaccine dose, together with topical imiquimod. V lost 4 bases and J lost 7, with 8 bases in between. Germline CDR1 and CDR2: SNHLY and FYNNEI. The CDR3 is 11 amino acids. Assay: immunoSEQ multiplex PCR; the TCRdb copy retains only in-frame clones and omits some. This sample has 52,000 or so clones; about four fifths occur once, and the top ten carry under 8%. Remarks on this clone: Its antigen is undetermined.

The sequence derives from a man aged 40-49 years with glioma. Sequenced here: PBMCs, sampled from a glioma patient whose treatment included an IDH1 peptide vaccine. The chain joins TRBV2 to TRBJ2-7; D remains ambiguous. The CDR3 nucleotides are TGTGCCAGCAGTGCCGGTGAGGAGCAGTACTTC. Its translation: CASSAGEEQYF.